This T cell receptor (beta chain) was identified in a study of CD8+ T cells in alopecia areata. Notes on the study in general: Scalp and blood samples kept many expanded lesional clones throughout tofacitinib. In scalp samples, resident alphabeta T cells of normal skin are also sequenced.

Extracted RNA was reverse transcribed into cDNA, the sequencing template. The data were produced by immunoSEQ multiplex PCR, yet TCRdb's version contains in-frame clones alone and is incomplete. The data contain 90,000 or so clones, about 40% of them seen just once; the ten biggest clones take up roughly a sixth. Between the trimmed V and J ends, which lost 4 bases and 0 bases, there was a span of 4 bases. The CDR3 has 12 residues. Germline values: CDR1 SQVTM, CDR2 ANQGSEA. To note about this clone: The antigen remains undetermined.

Treatment in this sample: oral pan-JAK inhibitor, 5-10 mg twice daily. PBMCs were stained for CD3, CD4 and CD8, and CD4+ and CD8+ T cells were sorted. The TCR was taken from a human donor with alopecia areata. The sequences come from CD8+ T cells sorted from blood, collected at week 24, from a patient treated with tofacitinib. The V gene is TRBV29-1, the J gene TRBJ1-5; D unclear. The CDR3 loop reads CSVGYSNQPQHF. Written as DNA, the CDR3 is TGCAGCGTTGGCTATAGCAATCAGCCCCAGCATTTT. The variable domain in full, completed from reference TRBV29-1 and TRBJ1-5, reads SAVISQKPSRDICQRGTSLTIQCQVDSQVTMMFWYRQQPGQSLTLIATANQGSEATYESGFVIDKFPISRPNLTFSTLTVSNMSPEDSSIYLCSVGYSNQPQHFGDGTRLSIL.